These 3 T cell receptor beta chains originate from one sample sequenced in a study of regulatory T cells in long-lasting Graves disease. Libraries of TCR beta came from iRepertoire HTBI primers plus Arm-PCR of CDR3 regions. Each CDR3 protein gets one entry after TCRdb re-called the multiplex PCR reads with MiXCR. The table lists 200,000 to 250,000 distinct CDR3 sequences, 20% of them singletons. The time point: newly diagnosed GD, antithyroid drugs for less than 3 months. PBMC-derived RNA was used for the TCR library. The material was peripheral blood mononuclear cells (PBMCs), obtained at new diagnosis, from a patient treated with antithyroid drugs. Receptors originate from a female donor with Graves disease.

This clonotype was seen at least ten times. This chain joins TRBV20-1 and TRBJ2-1; no definite D call. Trimming left V 1 base short and J 8 bases short, with 6 bases between. Germline V gives CDR1 DFQATT, CDR2 SNEGSKA (reference sequence). CDR3 size: 11 residues. CDR3 nucleotide sequence: TGCAGTGCTAGAGCCGGCTATGAGCAGTTCTTC. It yields the protein CSARAGYEQFF.

This clonotype was counted many times. The chain uses TRBV7-6 and TRBJ2-1; D not resolved. V dropped 1 base and J dropped 6 bases, with 7 bases sitting between them. This CDR3 has 13 amino acids. CDR1 is SGHVS and CDR2 is FNYEAQ in the germline V gene. The CDR3 region is CASSLVAANEQFF. For the CDR3, the DNA is TGTGCCAGCAGCTTAGTTGCGGCCAATGAGCAGTTCTTC.

The table lists this clonotype with a few counts. The chain is built from TRBV9 and TRBJ1-1; D perhaps matches TRBD1 (5 bases). The V gene's germline CDR1 is SGDLS and CDR2 YYNGEE. V was shortened by 4 bases and J by 4 bases, with 11 bases between the two germline ends. CDR3 length: 13 amino acids. The CDR3 sequence is CASSRYGGTEAFF. CDR3 DNA: TGTGCCAGCAGCAGGTACGGGGGCACTGAAGCTTTCTTT. Full variable domain (remainder filled in from reference TRBV9 and TRBJ1-1): DSGVTQTPKHLITATGQRVTLRCSPRSGDLSVYWYQQSLDQGLQFLIQYYNGEERAKGNILERFSAQQFPDLHSELNLSSLELGDSALYFCASSRYGGTEAFFGQGTRLTVV.